One and the same sample provided the 22 T cell receptor beta chains below, sequenced in a study of T cell responses to AZD1222 COVID-19 vaccine. Sequencing was performed with immunoSEQ multiplex PCR; in TCRdb, only in-frame clones are kept and a portion is missing. The sample has 120,000 or so clones; approximately 89% are singletons. This sample comprised peripheral blood, obtained on day 0 of AZD1222 vaccination. These receptors all come from an adult in good health.

V and J are TRBV19 and TRBJ1-4; 7 bases line up with TRBD1. The length of the CDR3 is 15 residues. Germline V gene sequence: CDR1 LNHDA, CDR2 SQIVND (reference sequence). Trimming took 5 bases from V and 8 from J; bases not matched to a gene: 11. The CDR3 DNA reads as TGTGCCAGTAGTTCCGCCGGGACAGTAACGGAAAAACTGTTTTTT. Protein sequence: CASSSAGTVTEKLFF.

This sequence joins TRBV10-3 and TRBJ2-7; unclear D gene. This CDR3 has 12 residues. Germline CDR1 and CDR2: ENHRY and SYGVKD. Trimming took 6 bases from V and 7 from J, leaving 13 bases between them. The CDR3 DNA is TGTGCCATCAGCCCTGGACCCGGGGAGCAGTACTTC. Translating it yields CAISPGPGEQYF.

This chain connects TRBV9 to TRBJ2-7; 9 bases are shared with TRBD1. V shed 4 bases and J 0 bases; nucleotides not matched to a gene: 5. The CDR3 is 15 residues long. The germline V gene has CDR1 SGDLS and CDR2 YYNGEE. This CDR3 reads CASSLQGASSYEQYF. Written as DNA, the CDR3 is TGTGCCAGCAGCTTACAGGGGGCAAGCTCCTACGAGCAGTACTTC.

V is TRBV12-5 and J is TRBJ2-6; 9 nucleotides line up with TRBD1. The length of the CDR3 is 15 residues. Germline V gene data show CDR1 as LGHNT and CDR2 as FRNRAP. With 6 bases clipped from V and 4 bases from J, the junction kept 4 bases outside the gene matches. The CDR3: CASGGQGSGANVLTF. In DNA form, the CDR3 reads TGTGCTAGTGGAGGACAGGGGTCCGGGGCCAACGTCCTGACTTTC.

This chain links TRBV7-2 with TRBJ1-2; weak D call: TRBD1 (6 bases). Trimming shortened V by 3 bases and J by 3 bases, and 14 bases separated the two germline ends. The CDR3 covers 15 residues. CDR1 is SGHTA and CDR2 is FQGNSA in the germline V gene. CDR3 region: CASSFSGAGDYGYTF. In DNA form, the CDR3 reads TGTGCCAGCAGCTTCAGCGGGGCAGGGGACTATGGCTACACCTTC.

V gene TRBV6-5 combines with J gene TRBJ2-2; 8 bases line up with TRBD1. CDR1 and CDR2 from the germline V gene are MNHEY and SVGAGI. V shed 8 bases and J 5 bases; nucleotides not matched to a gene: 4. The CDR3 has 13 residues. The CDR3 loop reads CASWQGATGELFF. The DNA of the CDR3 is TGTGCCAGCTGGCAGGGGGCTACCGGGGAGCTGTTTTTT.

This chain uses TRBV3-1 (or the pseudogene TRBV3-2) with TRBJ2-5; 10 positions match TRBD2. Germline CDR1 and CDR2: LGHDT and YNNKEL (reference sequence). V was clipped by 2 bases and J by 4 bases; unmatched bases: 1. CDR3 length equals 14 residues. CDR3 nucleotide sequence: TGTGCCAGCAGCCAACTAGCGGGAGTAGAGACCCAGTACTTC. The encoded protein is CASSQLAGVETQYF.

This clone was counted a single time. The chain uses TRBV7-2 and TRBJ2-7; 9 bases match TRBD1. Germline CDR1 reads SGHTA; CDR2 reads FQGNSA. V lost 4 bases and J lost 4; bases outside the gene matches: 5. The CDR3 is 14 residues long. CDR3 sequence (DNA): TGTGCCAGCAGCTCCGGACAGGGGTCATACGAGCAGTACTTC. Its translation is CASSSGQGSYEQYF.

The chain couples TRBV9 to TRBJ2-1, with D tentatively TRBD2 (5 bases). V was trimmed by 0 bases and J by 4 bases, leaving 8 bases between them. In germline, CDR1 is SGDLS, CDR2 YYNGEE. This CDR3 contains 14 residues. CDR3 DNA sequence: TGTGCCAGCAGCGTAGCGGAGCGGTACAATGAGCAGTTCTTC. Its protein is CASSVAERYNEQFF.

This chain uses TRBV2 with TRBJ1-1, with 12 bases aligning to TRBD1. The CDR3 extends over 13 amino acids. In germline, CDR1 is SNHLY, CDR2 FYNNEI. V gave up 6 bases and J gave up 10 bases; unmatched junction bases: 6. The CDR3 region is CASSEGQGAGAFF. CDR3 nucleotides: TGTGCCAGCAGCGAGGGACAGGGGGCAGGAGCTTTCTTT.

This clone was recorded a few times. The V call is TRBV12-3 or TRBV12-4, the J call TRBJ1-2; D is possibly TRBD1 (5 bases). This CDR3 comprises 13 residues. Deletions cut 4 bases from V and 2 bases from J, with 8 bases between. Written as DNA, the CDR3 is TGTGCCAGCAGTTATCGGGGGAACTATGGCTACACCTTC. It is translated as CASSYRGNYGYTF.

With regard to this clone: One end of the junction fails to match germline, which may point to a read error. The chain combines TRBV3-1 (or the pseudogene TRBV3-2) with TRBJ2-1, with D perhaps TRBD1 (5 bases). The germline V gene encodes CDR1 LGHDT and CDR2 YNNKEL (reference sequence). There are 12 residues in the CDR3. DNA of the CDR3: TGTGCCAGCAGTCAAGGGGAAAATGAGCAGTTCTTC. Amino acids: CASSQGENEQFF.

The chain has TRBV4-1 and TRBJ2-3; 13 bases agree with TRBD2. CDR1 is MGHRA and CDR2 is YSYEKL in the germline V gene. CDR3 length equals 17 residues. Unmatched junction bases numbered 7, after V lost 3 bases and J lost 4 bases. The chain's CDR3 is CASSHAGTSGVSDTQYF. The CDR3 DNA reads TGCGCCAGCAGCCATGCCGGGACTAGCGGGGTATCAGATACGCAGTATTTT.

The chain combines TRBV2 with TRBJ1-2; D is perhaps TRBD1 (6 bases). This CDR3 spans 12 amino acids. Trimming left V 7 bases short and J 8 bases short, with 14 bases between. Per the germline V gene, CDR1 is SNHLY and CDR2 is FYNNEI. The CDR3 is CASTEGGLGYTF. CDR3 DNA sequence: TGTGCCAGCACAGAAGGGGGGCTCGGCTACACCTTC.

The chain carries TRBV11-3 and TRBJ2-2, with 9 bases identical to TRBD1. This CDR3 is 13 amino acids long. V was pared by 8 bases and J by 7 bases, with 5 bases of the junction left unmatched. Germline CDR1 is SGHNT and CDR2 is YENEEA. This CDR3 reads CASQGQGGGELFF. CDR3 nucleotide sequence: TGTGCCAGCCAGGGACAGGGAGGCGGGGAGCTGTTTTTT.

CDR3 sequence (DNA): TGTGCCAGCAGCACACAGGGGATGGAGACCCAGTACTTC. It translates to CASSTQGMETQYF. V and J are TRBV27 and TRBJ2-5, with 7 bases identical to TRBD1. Germline CDR1 MNHEY, CDR2 SMNVEV (reference sequence). The V gene end was trimmed by 6 bases and the J gene end by 5 bases; junction bases not matched to a gene: 6. CDR3 size: 13 residues.

The gene calls are TRBV27 and TRBJ1-6; D gene unclear. In germline, CDR1 is MNHEY, CDR2 SMNVEV (reference sequence). Trimming took 0 bases from V and 4 from J, leaving 13 bases between them. The CDR3 spans 17 residues. Here the CDR3 reads CASSLSQSRGYNSPLHF. CDR3 coding DNA: TGTGCCAGCAGTTTATCGCAAAGTAGAGGTTATAATTCACCCCTCCACTTT.

This chain connects TRBV10-3 to TRBJ2-3; D is tentatively TRBD1 or TRBD2 (7 bases each). V shed 0 bases and J shed 5 bases, with 15 bases lying between them. This CDR3 region has 16 residues. Germline loops: CDR1 ENHRY, CDR2 SYGVKD. The CDR3 protein is CAISESTTGREDTQYF. CDR3 DNA sequence: TGTGCCATCAGTGAGTCCACGACAGGGAGGGAAGATACGCAGTATTTT.

This clone has more than one count but fewer than ten. The chain carries TRBV28 and TRBJ2-7, with 9 bases lining up with TRBD1. Germline CDR1 is MDHEN and CDR2 is SYDVKM. The CDR3 length is 15 residues. J lost 3 bases, V lost 1 base, and 4 bases had no gene match. CDR3 protein: CASSLSGTGNYEQYF. In DNA form, the CDR3 reads TGTGCCAGCAGTTTATCGGGGACAGGGAACTACGAGCAGTACTTC.

This rearrangement joins TRBV7-2 to TRBJ1-2; 8 nucleotides align to TRBD1. This CDR3 has 11 amino acids. V lost 5 bases to trimming and J lost 14 bases; unmatched junction nucleotides: 7. Germline CDR1 and CDR2: SGHTA and FQGNSA. The CDR3 protein is CASSHGQGTTF. DNA of the CDR3: TGTGCCAGCAGCCACGGACAGGGTACGACCTTC.

The chain links TRBV19 to TRBJ1-2; no reliable D call. There are 14 residues in the CDR3. Germline V gene lookup returns CDR1 LNHDA and CDR2 SQIVND (reference sequence). Trimming removed 2 bases from V and 4 bases from J, with 11 bases in between. CDR3 protein: CASSILSQTYGYTF. The CDR3 region has the DNA TGTGCCAGTAGTATACTAAGCCAGACCTATGGCTACACCTTC.

The table lists this clone with a few counts. The chain employs TRBV6-4 and TRBJ2-2; TRBD1 matches 8 bases. J lost 7 bases, V lost 7 bases, and 11 bases had no gene match. CDR1 is MRHNA, CDR2 SNTAGT, per germline. The CDR3 covers 15 residues. The CDR3 region has the DNA TGTGCCAGCAAACTTGTCCAGGGGGCAGACGGGGAGCTGTTTTTT. This sequence encodes CASKLVQGADGELFF.